The 25 T cell receptor beta chains reported below all come from one sample, sequenced in a study of a mutant IDH1 vaccine in newly diagnosed glioma. Stated time point: baseline, week 1 (first vaccination visit). The treatment: pre-vaccination baseline after standard-of-care therapy. Some clones are missing from TCRdb's copy, which holds only in-frame ones; the method was immunoSEQ multiplex PCR. The sample gives over 75,000 clones, 85% to 90% of which show up once; around 0.6% is in the top ten. Sequencing used PBMCs, obtained from a glioma patient treated with radiotherapy, temozolomide or both. These TCRs come from a woman aged 45-59 years with glioma.

This sequence joins TRBV5-1 and TRBJ2-5; TRBD2 agrees at 8 bases. The V segment lost 0 bases and the J segment 5 bases; nucleotides outside the gene matches: 3. Germline-derived CDR1 and CDR2 are SGHRS and YFSETQ. The CDR3 spans 14 residues. CDR3 sequence reads: CASSLDRGGETQYF. CDR3 DNA: TGCGCCAGCAGCTTGGATCGCGGGGGGGAGACCCAGTACTTC. The whole variable domain, filled in from reference TRBV5-1 and TRBJ2-5, reads KAGVTQTPRYLIKTRGQQVTLSCSPISGHRSVSWYQQTPGQGLQFLFEYFSETQRNKGNFPGRFSGRQFSNSRSEMNVSTLELGDSALYLCASSLDRGGETQYFGPGTRLLVL.

The chain is built from TRBV28 and TRBJ2-7; 8 nucleotides line up with TRBD2. Germline CDR1 and CDR2: MDHEN and SYDVKM. The CDR3 totals 14 residues. V trimming: 7 bases; J trimming: 6 bases; junction bases outside the gene matches: 11. CDR3 in DNA: TGTGCCAGCATCGTTACAGCGGGAGTAGGCGAGCAGTACTTC. Protein: CASIVTAGVGEQYF.

The rearrangement joins TRBV29-1 to TRBJ1-3; D is perhaps TRBD1 (6 bases). V was pared by 4 bases and J by 4 bases, with 14 bases between. There are 14 residues in the CDR3. Germline CDR1 is SQVTM and CDR2 is ANQGSEA. The CDR3 nucleotides are TGCAGCGTTGGGGAAACAGGGCCCGGAAACACCATATATTTT. Translating gives CSVGETGPGNTIYF.

The chain links TRBV6-5 to TRBJ1-2; D possibly corresponds to TRBD1 (5 bases). Germline V gene sequence: CDR1 MNHEY, CDR2 SVGAGI. V gave up 7 bases and J gave up 3 bases, with 12 bases separating them. This CDR3 is 13 amino acids long. CDR3 in amino acids: CASNPGNDYGYTF. The CDR3 DNA reads TGTGCCAGCAATCCAGGGAACGACTATGGCTACACCTTC.

This chain links TRBV5-4 with TRBJ2-7; 10 nucleotides match TRBD2. The CDR3 has 14 residues. With 4 bases clipped from V and 3 bases from J, the junction kept 4 bases outside the gene matches. Germline CDR1 is SGHNT and CDR2 is YYREEE (reference sequence). DNA for the CDR3: TGTGCCAGCAGCAACGGACTAGCGGACTACGAGCAGTACTTC. Its translation is CASSNGLADYEQYF.

The genes are TRBV27 and TRBJ1-5; 8 bases align to TRBD1. Germline trimming cut 4 bases from V and 7 bases from J; bases unmatched to any gene: 6. This CDR3 is 14 amino acids long. Germline V lookup: CDR1 MNHEY, CDR2 SMNVEV (reference sequence). The CDR3 protein is CASSSRGLGQPQHF. The CDR3 DNA reads as TGTGCCAGCAGTTCCAGGGGGCTGGGGCAGCCCCAGCATTTT.

The chain has TRBV5-1 and TRBJ1-1; tentatively, D is TRBD1 (5 bases). This CDR3 is built from 15 residues. Germline V gene lookup returns CDR1 SGHRS and CDR2 YFSETQ. V was clipped by 4 bases and J by 1 base, with 14 bases between them. CDR3 DNA sequence: TGCGCCAGCAGCCCCCGTCCTACAGGGAACACTGAAGCTTTCTTT. Translating it yields CASSPRPTGNTEAFF.

The chain combines TRBV11-2 with TRBJ2-7; 14 positions match TRBD2. With V trimmed by 8 bases and J by 5 bases, 14 bases remained unmatched. The CDR3 spans 17 residues. The germline gives CDR1 SGHAT, CDR2 FQNNGV. The DNA for the CDR3 is TGTGCCAGCCGCCAAGGGGCGGGACTAGCGGGAGACCACGAGCAGTACTTC. Amino acid sequence: CASRQGAGLAGDHEQYF. Full variable domain (missing parts from reference TRBV11-2 and TRBJ2-7): EAGVAQSPRYKIIEKRQSVAFWCNPISGHATLYWYQQILGQGPKLLIQFQNNGVVDDSQLPKDRFSAERLKGVDSTLKIQPAKLEDSAVYLCASRQGAGLAGDHEQYFGPGTRLTVT.

The V gene is TRBV9, the J gene TRBJ2-7, with a possible D match to TRBD2 (6 bases). Germline CDR1 is SGDLS and CDR2 is YYNGEE. This CDR3 contains 17 residues. The V end lost 3 bases, the J end lost 6 bases, and 25 bases lay between the germline ends. CDR3 sequence reads: CASSASSHRESTGEQYF. CDR3 DNA sequence: TGTGCCAGCAGCGCATCCTCTCACCGGGAGTCAACGGGCGAGCAGTACTTC.

The chain links TRBV6-5 to TRBJ2-7, with 7 nucleotides matching TRBD1. V shed 6 bases, J shed 4 bases, and the junction held 6 bases outside the gene matches. The V gene's germline CDR1 is MNHEY and CDR2 SVGAGI. The CDR3 runs to 13 residues. The CDR3 DNA reads TGTGCCAGCAGAGGCCGGGACAGTTACGAGCAGTACTTC. It encodes CASRGRDSYEQYF.

This clone was detected once. This sequence joins TRBV30 and TRBJ1-3, with D perhaps TRBD1 (5 bases). With 3 bases removed from V and 3 bases from J, the gap between germline ends came to 12 bases. Germline CDR1 is GTSNPN and CDR2 is SVGIG (reference sequence). The CDR3 totals 14 residues. CDR3 nucleotides: TGTGCCTGGAGCCCCAGGGAGGTTGGAAACACCATATATTTT. It codes for CAWSPREVGNTIYF.

The rearrangement uses TRBV6-1 and TRBJ1-2, with 11 bases fitting TRBD1. J gave up 4 bases and V 4 bases, and 2 bases lay outside the gene matches. Germline assignment: CDR1 MNHNS and CDR2 SASEGT. The CDR3 runs to 14 residues. CDR3 nucleotide sequence: TGTGCCAGCAGTGGGGGGACAGGGGGCTATGGCTACACCTTC. Translated, it gives CASSGGTGGYGYTF.

The J gene is TRBJ2-1, the V gene TRBV7-8, with 7 bases identical to TRBD1. The CDR3 runs to 14 residues. J lost 3 bases, V lost 5 bases, and 4 bases had no gene match. Per the germline V gene, CDR1 is SGHVS and CDR2 is FQNEAQ. CDR3 sequence reads: CASSPGGNYNEQFF. Written as DNA, the CDR3 is TGTGCCAGCAGCCCAGGGGGAAACTACAATGAGCAGTTCTTC.

J is TRBJ1-5 and V is TRBV2; D is possibly TRBD1 (5 bases). Germline loops: CDR1 SNHLY, CDR2 FYNNEI. This CDR3 contains 13 residues. Trimming stripped 4 bases from V and 5 bases from J, with 9 bases between. Written as DNA, the CDR3 is TGTGCCAGCAGTGGAAGGGGCGATCAGCCCCAGCATTTT. This sequence encodes CASSGRGDQPQHF.

The chain is built from TRBV13 and TRBJ2-7, with TRBD2 matching over 14 bases. Germline V CDR1 and CDR2: PRHDT, FYEKMQ (reference sequence). V lost 5 bases, J lost 4 bases, and 7 bases stayed unmatched. The CDR3 totals 16 residues. This CDR3 reads CASSSPGTSGSYEQYF. In nucleotides, the CDR3 is TGTGCCAGCAGCAGCCCCGGGACTAGCGGGAGTTACGAGCAGTACTTC. Full variable domain (remainder filled in from reference TRBV13 and TRBJ2-7): AAGVIQSPRHLIKEKRETATLKCYPIPRHDTVYWYQQGPGQDPQFLISFYEKMQSDKGSIPDRFSAQQFSDYHSELNMSSLELGDSALYFCASSSPGTSGSYEQYFGPGTRLTVT.

As to this clone: A junction end diverges from the germline sequence, so it may reflect a read error. The V call is TRBV7-7, the J call TRBJ2-5; TRBD2 matches 7 bases. CDR3 size: 15 residues. CDR1 SSHAT and CDR2 FNYEAQ come from the germline V gene (reference sequence). The CDR3 protein is CASSLGLGTEETQYF. The CDR3 nucleotides are TGTGCTAGCAGCTTAGGACTAGGAACGGAAGAGACCCAGTACTTC.

The rearrangement joins TRBV11-2 to TRBJ2-7; D unresolved. Germline CDR1 reads SGHAT; CDR2 reads FQNNGV. The V end lost 4 bases, the J end lost 6 bases, and 7 bases lay between the germline ends. CDR3 length: 11 residues. The CDR3 sequence is CASSSRSEQYF. The CDR3 nucleotides are TGTGCCAGCAGCTCTCGTTCCGAGCAGTACTTC.

This rearrangement joins TRBV5-1 to TRBJ2-7, with 12 nucleotides matching TRBD2. The ends lost 4 bases at V and 2 bases at J; junction bases unmatched: 4. Per germline, CDR1 SGHRS and CDR2 YFSETQ. The CDR3 is made up of 15 amino acids. This chain's CDR3 is CASSPTSGGTYEQYF. DNA for the CDR3: TGCGCCAGCAGCCCGACTAGCGGGGGAACCTACGAGCAGTACTTC.

This chain links TRBV2 with TRBJ2-7, with a tentative D call TRBD2 (6 bases). The length of the CDR3 is 15 residues. V gave up 6 bases and J gave up 2 bases, with 17 bases separating them. The germline gives CDR1 SNHLY, CDR2 FYNNEI. CDR3 protein: CASRAPQRVTYEQYF. The CDR3 nucleotides are TGTGCCAGCAGGGCCCCCCAGCGGGTTACCTACGAGCAGTACTTC.

The J gene is TRBJ2-7, the V gene TRBV5-4, with 7 bases fitting TRBD1. This CDR3 contains 14 residues. After removal of 2 bases from V and 0 bases from J, the junction contained 2 bases not matched to a gene. Germline values: CDR1 SGHNT, CDR2 YYREEE (reference sequence). The CDR3 here is CASSFAGGSYEQYF. Written as DNA, the CDR3 is TGTGCCAGCAGCTTTGCAGGGGGCTCCTACGAGCAGTACTTC.

On this clone itself: At one end, the junction sequence differs from germline, possibly due to a read error. Other DNA sequences within the sample encode an identical CDR3. The gene calls are TRBV25-1 and TRBJ1-1; D possibly corresponds to TRBD1 (6 bases). The germline V gene encodes CDR1 MGHDK and CDR2 SYGVNS. This CDR3 region has 16 residues. The CDR3 spells CASSESSRGSSTEAFF. The CDR3 DNA reads as TGTGCCAGCAGTGAATCGTCCAGGGGATCGAGCACTGAAGCTTTCTTC.

This clone was observed once. The chain has TRBV6-5 and TRBJ2-3, with a possible D match to TRBD2 (6 bases). The CDR3 has 13 amino acids. Trimming took 10 bases from V and 0 from J, leaving 11 bases between them. Germline CDR1 MNHEY, CDR2 SVGAGI. Here the CDR3 DNA reads TGTGCCACCGTTAGCGGAAGCACAGATACGCAGTATTTT. Encoded protein: CATVSGSTDTQYF.

The chain is built from TRBV5-1 and TRBJ2-5, with 8 nucleotides matching TRBD2. CDR1 SGHRS and CDR2 YFSETQ come from the germline V gene. V was pared by 2 bases and J by 5 bases, with 23 bases of the junction left unmatched. CDR3 length: 20 residues. The CDR3 protein is CASSFHPPSAQREILETQYF. The CDR3 DNA reads TGCGCCAGCAGCTTCCACCCCCCCTCTGCTCAGCGGGAGATTCTGGAGACCCAGTACTTC.

This chain links TRBV14 with TRBJ2-7, with 8 bases that match TRBD1. The germline CDR1 and CDR2 sequences are SGHDN and FVKESK. The CDR3 spans 16 residues. Losses at the gene ends were 1 base for V and 5 bases for J; bases not matched to a gene: 10. The DNA for the CDR3 is TGTGCCAGCAGCCAAGCCGGGACAGGATCTTCCCACGAGCAGTACTTC. Translated: CASSQAGTGSSHEQYF.

In its sample, this clone was seen once. This chain uses TRBV7-8 with TRBJ1-4; 7 bases line up with TRBD1. This CDR3 contains 17 residues. Per the germline V gene, CDR1 is SGHVS and CDR2 is FQNEAQ. Germline trimming cut 7 bases from V and 8 bases from J; bases unmatched to any gene: 19. The CDR3 nucleotides are TGTGCCAGCACCCCGACAGGGCTCGTACCCGGTGCGGAAAAACTGTTTTTT. It codes for CASTPTGLVPGAEKLFF.